These 21 T cell receptor beta chains originate from one sample sequenced in a study of glioma-infiltrating T cells after dendritic cell vaccination. This table comes from immunoSEQ multiplex PCR, and its TCRdb copy is limited to in-frame clones, with some not included. The table has about 94,000 clones, about 85% seen once. Regarding time point: after dendritic cell vaccination, including at tumor progression/relapse. This specimen consisted of blood, obtained after dendritic cell vaccination. The source is a human donor with glioblastoma.

The chain uses TRBV7-3 and TRBJ2-3, with 10 bases aligning to TRBD2. Germline assignment: CDR1 SGHTA and CDR2 FQGTGA. V gave up 5 bases and J gave up 4 bases; unmatched junction bases: 24. The CDR3 extends over 21 amino acids. The CDR3 coding sequence is TGTGCCAGCAGCCAACCTGGGACGGCCGGGTCGACTAGCGGGCCCCCAGATACGCAGTATTTT. It is translated as CASSQPGTAGSTSGPPDTQYF.

This chain connects TRBV5-4 to TRBJ1-2; D not resolved. Germline values: CDR1 SGHNT, CDR2 YYREEE (reference sequence). V was cut by 4 bases and J by 3 bases, with 16 bases left in between. The CDR3 consists of 15 residues. The CDR3 sequence: CASSQNPTADYGYTF. The CDR3 DNA is TGTGCCAGCAGCCAAAATCCCACGGCGGACTATGGCTACACCTTC.

This clone was seen a few times. One end of the junction fails to match germline, which may point to a read error. This chain links TRBV11-1 with TRBJ1-1, with TRBD1 matching over 7 bases. The CDR3 is made up of 15 amino acids. In germline, CDR1 is SGHAT, CDR2 FQDESV (reference sequence). CDR3: CASSRETGSNPEAFF. In DNA, the CDR3 is TGTGCCAGCAGCCGCGAGACAGGGTCGAACCCTGAAGCTTTCTTT. Combining the CDR3 with reference TRBV11-1 and TRBJ1-1 gives the whole variable domain EAEVAQSPRYKITEKSQAVAFWCDPISGHATLYWYRQILGQGPELLVQFQDESVVDDSQLPKDRFSAERLKGVDSTLKIQPAELGDSAMYLCASSRETGSNPEAFFGQGTRLTVV.

This clone has only one observation. J is TRBJ1-1 and V is TRBV29-1, with D tentatively TRBD1 (6 bases). CDR3 length equals 13 residues. With 6 bases removed from V and 1 base from J, the gap between germline ends came to 12 bases. The germline V gene encodes CDR1 SQVTM and CDR2 ANQGSEA. The CDR3 DNA is TGCAGCGTACCTGGACAGTCGAACACTGAAGCTTTCTTT. Translating it yields CSVPGQSNTEAFF.

The chain employs TRBV2 and TRBJ2-5; weak D call: TRBD2 (5 bases). The V and J ends lost 5 bases and 4 bases respectively, with 11 bases between them. The CDR3 loop spans 13 amino acids. Per germline, CDR1 SNHLY and CDR2 FYNNEI. CDR3 region: CASSSGAGETQYF. For the CDR3, the DNA is TGTGCCAGCAGTTCCGGTGCGGGAGAGACCCAGTACTTC.

The genes are TRBV10-3 and TRBJ2-2; no clear D gene. The CDR3 extends over 14 amino acids. Trimming stripped 10 bases from V and 0 bases from J, with 12 bases between. Germline lookup yields CDR1 ENHRY and CDR2 SYGVKD. CDR3 nucleotides: TGTGCCACTTCAGGCAGGTCGAACACCGGGGAGCTGTTTTTT. This sequence encodes CATSGRSNTGELFF.

The chain couples TRBV5-1 to TRBJ1-2; no definite D call. V was pared by 5 bases and J by 3 bases, with 14 bases between. This CDR3 has 14 residues. Looked up from germline, CDR1 is SGHRS and CDR2 is YFSETQ. CDR3: CASSSTGNDYGYTF. CDR3 nucleotide sequence: TGCGCCAGCAGTTCAACCGGGAACGACTATGGCTACACCTTC.

This CDR3 is CAWTTGPGGYTF. CDR3 in DNA: TGTGCCTGGACCACAGGGCCGGGGGGCTACACCTTC. The chain is built from TRBV30 and TRBJ1-2, with D perhaps matching TRBD1 (6 bases). Germline CDR1 GTSNPN, CDR2 SVGIG (reference sequence). The CDR3 is made up of 12 amino acids. V lost 4 bases, J lost 8 bases, and 14 bases lay in between.

This clone came up once. At the DNA level, this CDR3 is encoded by other sequences in the same sample as well. The rearrangement uses TRBV9 and TRBJ1-2; 9 bases match TRBD1. The CDR3 is made up of 14 amino acids. Germline values: CDR1 SGDLS, CDR2 YYNGEE. V dropped 4 bases and J dropped 7; count of bases not matched to a gene: 8. CDR3 in DNA: TGTGCCAGCAGCTCGGACAGGGGAGGCCGTGGCTACACCTTC. The encoded protein is CASSSDRGGRGYTF.

The chain joins TRBV27 to TRBJ2-2; D perhaps matches TRBD2 (6 bases). This CDR3 has 15 amino acids. V gave up 8 bases and J gave up 2 bases, with 15 bases separating them. Germline values: CDR1 MNHEY, CDR2 SMNVEV (reference sequence). As DNA, the CDR3 is TGTGCCAGCGGGTTTGGGACTCCTAACACCGGGGAGCTGTTTTTT. Translated, it gives CASGFGTPNTGELFF.

The rearrangement links TRBV5-1 to TRBJ2-5; D unresolved. This CDR3 region has 11 residues. CDR1 and CDR2 from the germline V gene are SGHRS and YFSETQ. Trimming shortened V by 0 bases and J by 5 bases, and 2 bases separated the two germline ends. The CDR3 DNA sequence: TGCGCCAGCAGCTTGGCTGAGACCCAGTACTTC. Its protein product is CASSLAETQYF.

The gene calls are TRBV9 and TRBJ1-2; TRBD1 might be the D (5 bases). Trimming removed 3 bases at V and 8 bases at J, with 23 bases between. CDR1 and CDR2 from the germline V gene are SGDLS and YYNGEE. There are 16 residues in the CDR3. The CDR3 here is CASSAGGGPESGGYTF. As DNA, the CDR3 is TGTGCCAGCAGCGCGGGGGGAGGGCCTGAGAGTGGGGGCTACACCTTC.

This clone was detected only once. The rearrangement uses TRBV5-1 and TRBJ2-7, with TRBD2 matching over 8 bases. The CDR3 is made up of 15 amino acids. CDR1 and CDR2 from the germline V gene are SGHRS and YFSETQ. V lost 4 bases and J lost 5; bases outside the gene matches: 11. The CDR3 protein is CASSPGLAGRHEQYF. DNA for the CDR3: TGCGCCAGCAGCCCCGGCCTAGCGGGTCGCCACGAGCAGTACTTC.

This clone was observed once. The chain carries TRBV30 and TRBJ1-5; no firm D call. The CDR3 totals 13 residues. Germline loops: CDR1 GTSNPN, CDR2 SVGIG (reference sequence). Trimming took 2 bases from V and 3 from J, leaving 8 bases between them. The CDR3 reads CAWSSTANQPQHF. The CDR3 coding sequence is TGTGCCTGGAGTTCCACAGCCAATCAGCCCCAGCATTTT.

This clone was observed a handful of times. The chain employs TRBV6-1 and TRBJ1-1, with D tentatively TRBD1 (5 bases). The V end lost 0 bases, the J end lost 5 bases, and 13 bases lay between the germline ends. The CDR3 has 15 residues. CDR1 and CDR2 (germline): MNHNS, SASEGT. For the CDR3, the DNA is TGTGCCAGCAGTGAAGCGGAAGACGGGGGAACTGAAGCTTTCTTT. This codes for CASSEAEDGGTEAFF.

This sequence joins TRBV29-1 and TRBJ2-5, with TRBD1 as a possible D gene (6 bases). V lost 7 bases and J 2 bases, leaving 17 bases between the germline ends. Germline V lookup: CDR1 SQVTM, CDR2 ANQGSEA. The CDR3 covers 14 residues. The CDR3 DNA sequence: TGCAGCGGGGGGCGGGTGGGAGTGCAAGAGACCCAGTACTTC. It yields the protein CSGGRVGVQETQYF. The full variable domain, with the rest looked up from reference TRBV29-1 and TRBJ2-5, is SAVISQKPSRDICQRGTSLTIQCQVDSQVTMMFWYRQQPGQSLTLIATANQGSEATYESGFVIDKFPISRPNLTFSTLTVSNMSPEDSSIYLCSGGRVGVQETQYFGPGTRLLVL.

In its sample, this clone was seen once. This rearrangement joins TRBV7-9 to TRBJ1-2; D gene ambiguous. V dropped 5 bases and J dropped 4 bases, with 14 bases sitting between them. This CDR3 has 14 residues. The germline V gene has CDR1 SEHNR and CDR2 FQNEAQ (reference sequence). CDR3 nucleotides: TGTGCCAGCAGCCGAAGCGGGCGAATCTATGGCTACACCTTC. This codes for CASSRSGRIYGYTF.

This clone was seen once. This chain links TRBV5-1 with TRBJ1-1; TRBD1 might be the D (6 bases). The CDR3 has 14 amino acids. The germline CDR1 and CDR2 sequences are SGHRS and YFSETQ. The V end lost 3 bases, the J end lost 6 bases, and 15 bases lay between the germline ends. CDR3 sequence: CASSSQGGSAEAFF. The DNA for the CDR3 is TGCGCCAGCAGCTCACAGGGAGGGAGCGCTGAAGCTTTCTTT.

The rearrangement joins TRBV7-8 to TRBJ1-4; 10 bases are shared with TRBD1. CDR3 length: 15 residues. The germline V gene encodes CDR1 SGHVS and CDR2 FQNEAQ. The V gene end was trimmed by 5 bases and the J gene end by 7 bases; junction bases not matched to a gene: 7. This CDR3 reads CASSVDRGQGEKLFF. The CDR3 DNA reads TGTGCCAGCAGCGTAGACAGGGGGCAAGGTGAAAAACTGTTTTTT.

V and J are TRBV7-9 and TRBJ1-2, with TRBD1 matching over 9 bases. There are 15 residues in the CDR3. The junction had 8 bases not matched to a gene; V was cut back by 5 bases and J by 4 bases. Germline CDR1 reads SEHNR; CDR2 reads FQNEAQ (reference sequence). Written as DNA, the CDR3 is TGTGCCAGCAGCGCGCCGGACAGGGGAGCCTATGGCTACACCTTC. Protein sequence: CASSAPDRGAYGYTF.

The chain joins TRBV6-5 to TRBJ1-3; D unclear. The V gene lost 0 bases and the J gene lost 0 bases, with 6 bases spanning the gap. The germline gives CDR1 MNHEY, CDR2 SVGAGI. There are 15 residues in the CDR3. Here the CDR3 DNA reads TGTGCCAGCAGTTACTCCAGGTTCTCTGGAAACACCATATATTTT. Its protein is CASSYSRFSGNTIYF.